This TCR beta chain was observed in a study of OX40 agonist ivuxolimab in advanced cancers. The wider study: Three patients had partial responses: one hepatocellular carcinoma, two cutaneous melanoma.

Study-level points and caveats: There were, on average, more expanded clones in CD8+ T cells than in CD4+. The CD4+ and CD8+ T cells in the blood had expanded clonally by week 6 at 0.1 to 3.0 mg/kg.

Details on this clone: Its specificity is unknown.

Germline CDR1 SGHRS, CDR2 YFSETQ. V was shortened by 0 bases and J by 8 bases, with 8 bases between the two germline ends. The CDR3 extends over 13 amino acids. Repertoires were generated with immunoSEQ multiplex PCR, while TCRdb's copy carries only in-frame clones and drops some. The sample carries around 38,000 clones, 82% recorded once. The V call is TRBV5-1, the J call TRBJ2-2; D not resolved. This TCR was recovered from an adult with an advanced solid tumor such as melanoma, head and neck, liver or kidney cancer. The source material was CD4+ or CD8+ T cells sorted from blood, sampled in a trial of the OX40 agonist ivuxolimab. CDR3 sequence: CASSLDRAGELFF. In DNA form, the CDR3 reads TGCGCCAGCAGCTTGGATAGGGCGGGGGAGCTGTTTTTT.